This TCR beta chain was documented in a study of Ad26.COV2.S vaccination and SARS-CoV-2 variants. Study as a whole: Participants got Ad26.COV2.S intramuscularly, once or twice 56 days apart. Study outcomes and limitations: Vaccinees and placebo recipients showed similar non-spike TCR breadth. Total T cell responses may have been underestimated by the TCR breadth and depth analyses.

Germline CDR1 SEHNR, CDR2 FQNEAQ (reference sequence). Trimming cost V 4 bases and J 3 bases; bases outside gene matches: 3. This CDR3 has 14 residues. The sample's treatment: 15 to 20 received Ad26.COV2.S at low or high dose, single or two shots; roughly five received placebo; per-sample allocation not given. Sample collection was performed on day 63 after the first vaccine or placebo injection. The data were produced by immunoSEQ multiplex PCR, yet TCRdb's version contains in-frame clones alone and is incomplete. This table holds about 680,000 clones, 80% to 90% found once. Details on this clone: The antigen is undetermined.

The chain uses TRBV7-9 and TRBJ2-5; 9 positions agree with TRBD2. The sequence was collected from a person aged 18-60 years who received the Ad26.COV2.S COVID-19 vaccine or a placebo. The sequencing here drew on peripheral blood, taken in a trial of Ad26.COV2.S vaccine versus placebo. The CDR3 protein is CASSSLAGEETQYF. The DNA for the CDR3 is TGTGCCAGCAGCTCGTTAGCGGGAGAAGAGACCCAGTACTTC.